This T cell receptor beta chain emerged from a study of early T cells in non-severe SARS-CoV-2 infection. This clonotype was counted a few times. Attached unique molecular identifiers marked individual cDNA molecules. Each CDR3 protein is one row after TCRdb ran MiXCR on the 5' RACE reads. The sample includes approximately 74,000 distinct CDR3 sequences, 11% to 15% of them seen just once. Germline CDR1 and CDR2: LGHNA and YSLEER. Deletions cut 0 bases from V and 5 bases from J, with 13 bases between. This CDR3 is built from 15 residues. Sequencing was done on a sample of whole blood. V is TRBV4-3 and J is TRBJ2-5, with unresolved D. This receptor was obtained from an adult who was a healthcare worker with PCR-confirmed SARS-CoV-2 infection or an uninfected control (not recorded which). For the CDR3, the DNA is TGCGCCAGCAGCCAAGATTTTAGTTTCGGGGAGACCCAGTACTTC. It translates to CASSQDFSFGETQYF.